The 10 T cell receptor beta chains presented below share a single source sample, sequenced in a study of cytomegalovirus exposure and HLA in healthy donors. 13 Jbeta primers and 60 Vbeta primers were used for the PCR. Only in-frame clones appear in the TCRdb table, and some are missing; sequencing was by immunoSEQ multiplex PCR. The sample records more than 35,000 clones, 60% to 75% being singletons. The sequencing input was PBMCs. Source of these receptors: a middle-aged man in good health and CMV-seronegative.

This rearrangement joins TRBV7-8 to TRBJ2-2; 15 bases map to TRBD2. J was trimmed by 4 bases and V by 5 bases; bases with no gene match: 5. This CDR3 region has 17 residues. Germline lookup yields CDR1 SGHVS and CDR2 FQNEAQ. CDR3 loop: CASSRGLAGGGTGELFF. CDR3 DNA: TGTGCCAGCAGCCGGGGACTAGCGGGGGGCGGCACCGGGGAGCTGTTTTTT.

The genes are TRBV27 and TRBJ2-1; a possible D gene is TRBD2 (7 bases). Germline V gene lookup returns CDR1 MNHEY and CDR2 SMNVEV (reference sequence). Trimming removed 3 bases at V and 7 bases at J, with 13 bases between. This CDR3 spans 14 amino acids. In DNA form, the CDR3 reads TGTGCCAGCAGTTTTCACCGGGGGGCGAATGAGCAGTTCTTC. It encodes CASSFHRGANEQFF.

The chain recombines TRBV30 with TRBJ2-7, with TRBD2 matching over 8 bases. The V gene end was trimmed by 3 bases and the J gene end by 1 base; junction bases not matched to a gene: 5. Germline assignment: CDR1 GTSNPN and CDR2 SVGIG (reference sequence). CDR3 length: 14 residues. The CDR3 sequence: CAWSIQRGSYEQYF. The CDR3 coding sequence is TGTGCCTGGAGCATACAGCGGGGGTCCTACGAGCAGTACTTC.

This clone was recorded a few times. The genes are TRBV5-1 and TRBJ2-7, with D uncertain. V dropped 4 bases and J dropped 6 bases, with 14 bases sitting between them. The germline CDR1 and CDR2 sequences are SGHRS and YFSETQ. The CDR3 is 13 amino acids. The CDR3 here is CASSMDGSGEQYF. CDR3 coding DNA: TGCGCCAGCAGCATGGACGGGTCGGGCGAGCAGTACTTC.

Written as DNA, the CDR3 is TGTGCCAGCAGCGTGGGTCCGGGGGGTCCCTACGAGCAGTACTTC. Translation gives CASSVGPGGPYEQYF. The rearrangement uses TRBV5-6 and TRBJ2-7, with 7 bases lining up with TRBD2. The CDR3 consists of 15 residues. The V segment lost 4 bases and the J segment 2 bases; nucleotides outside the gene matches: 9. CDR1 and CDR2 from the germline V gene are SGHDT and YYEEEE.

The chain joins TRBV10-3 to TRBJ2-3; TRBD1 matches at 8 bases. Germline values: CDR1 ENHRY, CDR2 SYGVKD. CDR3 length equals 12 residues. J gave up 1 base and V 11 bases, and 2 bases lay outside the gene matches. The chain's CDR3 is CAATGGTDTQYF. The DNA for the CDR3 is TGTGCCGCGACAGGGGGCACAGATACGCAGTATTTT.

The V gene is TRBV7-2, the J gene TRBJ1-4, with 9 bases identical to TRBD1. The V segment lost 3 bases and the J segment 5 bases; nucleotides outside the gene matches: 13. Germline loops: CDR1 SGHTA, CDR2 FQGNSA. The CDR3 covers 18 residues. Here the CDR3 reads CASSFSGTGLGGNEKLFF. Written as DNA, the CDR3 is TGTGCCAGCAGCTTTTCCGGGACAGGGCTCGGTGGGAATGAAAAACTGTTTTTT.

The chain couples TRBV9 to TRBJ2-1; D might be TRBD1 (6 bases). V was pared by 0 bases and J by 1 base, with 23 bases between. There are 20 residues in the CDR3. The V gene's germline CDR1 is SGDLS and CDR2 YYNGEE. As DNA, the CDR3 is TGTGCCAGCAGCGTAGACGTCGTTTGGCAACAGGGCCTTTCCTACAATGAGCAGTTCTTC. It codes for CASSVDVVWQQGLSYNEQFF.

The rearrangement joins TRBV10-3 to TRBJ2-5; possible D gene TRBD1, 6 bases. The V and J ends lost 0 bases and 2 bases respectively, with 7 bases between them. Germline CDR1 and CDR2: ENHRY and SYGVKD. This CDR3 comprises 14 residues. CDR3 bases: TGTGCCATCAGTGAGTCGAGGGGGCAAGAGACCCAGTACTTC. Its translation is CAISESRGQETQYF.

This clone showed up just a few times. This sequence joins TRBV28 and TRBJ1-1; 7 bases line up with TRBD1. The CDR3 is made up of 12 amino acids. J was trimmed by 7 bases and V by 6 bases; bases with no gene match: 5. Germline CDR1 reads MDHEN; CDR2 reads SYDVKM. The CDR3 coding sequence is TGTGCCAGCAGCCGGGACAGAGTTGAAGCTTTCTTT. It codes for CASSRDRVEAFF.